A selection of T cell receptor beta chains follows, all from one sample in a study of CD8+CD57+ T cells in acquired aplastic anemia. TCRdb re-called the reads through MiXCR, storing one row per CDR3 protein. The sample holds under 250,000 distinct CDR3 sequences, 55% to 65% seen once. Sequencing was carried out using sorted CD4+, CD8+, or CD8+CD57+ T cells (not recorded which) from PBMCs. These TCRs come from a human donor with aplastic anemia. Both conserved end residues are trimmed from each CDR3. A D gene is named only where the DNA matches it firmly.

J | D | V | CDR3
TRBJ1-4 | - | TRBV10-3 | AISERTENEKLV
TRBJ2-7 | TRBD2 | TRBV10-1 | ASSSWRGGSYEQY
TRBJ1-6 | - | TRBV20-1 | SAMGASHSPLH
TRBJ2-1 | TRBD2 | TRBV9 | ASSSDGGANEQF
TRBJ1-1 | - | TRBV6-5 | ASTAMSTEAF
TRBJ2-7 | - | TRBV29-1 | SVQGLHFGEQY
TRBJ1-3 | - | TRBV10-2 | ASSEGVGGNTIY
TRBJ2-7 | - | TRBV5-1 | ASTPRGSSYEQY
TRBJ1-4 | TRBD1 | TRBV29-1 | SVGGTGGEKLF
TRBJ2-1 | TRBD1 | TRBV7-9 | ASSLAGGTGSGEQF
TRBJ1-2 | - | TRBV6-5 | ASSRQPYGYT
TRBJ2-5 | TRBD2 | TRBV20-1 | SARGHSGSSETQY
TRBJ1-6 | - | TRBV15 | ASRGTVNSPLH
TRBJ2-7 | - | TRBV6-5 | ASSYSNSYEQY
TRBJ2-7 | TRBD2 | TRBV9 | ASSVELSGGPSEQY
TRBJ1-6 | - | TRBV7-3 | ASSLTGGSPLH
TRBJ1-5 | TRBD1 | TRBV24-1 | ATTRDREQPQH
TRBJ2-7 | - | TRBV9 | ASSVGLANSYEQY
TRBJ1-6 | TRBD1 | TRBV7-8 | ASSLAGTGYNSPLH
TRBJ2-3 | - | TRBV7-9 | ASSLGFTDTQY
TRBJ2-7 | - | TRBV19 | ASSRSGNPYEQY
TRBJ2-7 | - | TRBV5-1 | ASSFYICSARDSRGAVYEQY
TRBJ2-5 | TRBD2 | TRBV10-3 | ATRLAGQETQY
TRBJ2-1 | - | TRBV2 | ASIPQLTMKQF
TRBJ2-7 | - | TRBV7-9 | ASSGMPGPYEQY
TRBJ1-1 | - | TRBV19 | ASRPYALGTPEAF
TRBJ2-7 | - | TRBV20-1 | SVPNLWRGSYEQY
TRBJ2-7 | - | TRBV11-2 | ASSSPSGPYEQY
TRBJ2-1 | TRBD2 | TRBV2 | ASSEGGAGGKIEQF
TRBJ2-5 | TRBD2 | TRBV7-9 | ASSSGGLETQY
TRBJ2-1 | TRBD2 | TRBV7-8 | ASSLGVLGGSYNEQF
TRBJ2-3 | - | TRBV7-2 | ASSRLGADTQY
TRBJ1-2 | - | TRBV2 | ANADRVSYT
TRBJ1-1 | - | TRBV4-3 | ASSQEGSRYTEAF
TRBJ1-2 | TRBD1 | TRBV3-1 | ASSQQGDNYGYT
TRBJ2-7 | TRBD2 | TRBV20-1 | SARPGTSTYEQY